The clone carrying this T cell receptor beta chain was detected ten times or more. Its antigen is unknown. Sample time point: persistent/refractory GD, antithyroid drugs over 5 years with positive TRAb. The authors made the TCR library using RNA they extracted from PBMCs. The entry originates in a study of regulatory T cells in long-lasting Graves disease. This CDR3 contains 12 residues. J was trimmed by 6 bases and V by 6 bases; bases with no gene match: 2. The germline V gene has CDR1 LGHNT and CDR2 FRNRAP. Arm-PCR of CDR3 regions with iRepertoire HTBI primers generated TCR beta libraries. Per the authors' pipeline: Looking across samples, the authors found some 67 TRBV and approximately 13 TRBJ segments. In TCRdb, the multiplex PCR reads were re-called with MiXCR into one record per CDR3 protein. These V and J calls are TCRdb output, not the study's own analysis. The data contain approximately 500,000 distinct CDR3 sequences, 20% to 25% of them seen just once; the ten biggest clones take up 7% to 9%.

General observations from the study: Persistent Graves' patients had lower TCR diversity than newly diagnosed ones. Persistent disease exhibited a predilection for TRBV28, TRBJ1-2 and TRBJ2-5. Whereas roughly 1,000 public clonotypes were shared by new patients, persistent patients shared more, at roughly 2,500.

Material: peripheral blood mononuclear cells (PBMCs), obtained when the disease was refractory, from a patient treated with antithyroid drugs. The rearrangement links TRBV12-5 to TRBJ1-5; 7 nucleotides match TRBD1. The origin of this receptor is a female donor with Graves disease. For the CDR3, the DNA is TGTGCTAGTGGAAAGGGGGCTCAGCCCCAGCATTTT. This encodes CASGKGAQPQHF.